This is a list of T cell receptor beta chains from one sample in a study of early T cells in non-severe SARS-CoV-2 infection. TCRdb recomputed calls from the 5' RACE reads with MiXCR, one row per CDR3 protein. The sample contains about 64,000 distinct CDR3 sequences, roughly 18% of which appear only once. Material: whole blood, obtained at baseline. The source is an adult who was a healthcare worker with PCR-confirmed SARS-CoV-2 infection or an uninfected control (not recorded which). Each CDR3 is given with its conserved first and last residue. The order of the fields is V gene, D gene, CDR3 length, CDR3 protein. A D gene is named only where the DNA matches it firmly.

TRBV4-3	TRBD2	16	CASSQSGRALSYEQYF
TRBV4-1	.	18	CASSQDSTGFSDNSPLHF
TRBV7-6	TRBD1	15	CASSLGGQTQETQYF
TRBV6-1	.	14	CASSRNRDTGELFF
TRBV27	TRBD1	17	CASSPSPGQGYTGELFF
TRBV6-1	TRBD1	15	CASTPSTGGFQPQHF
TRBV4-3	TRBD2	18	CASSQDVVAGGIIDEQFF
TRBV2	.	12	CASRGLTGELFF
TRBV29-1	.	13	CSVDGGLTGELFF
TRBV6-6	.	16	CASSYSGDRVTNEQFF
TRBV10-2	.	13	CASSESIWGQQFF
TRBV6-1	TRBD2	15	CASSLKGTSGGELFF
TRBV29-1	.	12	CSVSTGDTEAFF
TRBV3-1	TRBD2	15	CASSPGLAGGSGQFF
TRBV18	.	12	CASSPRDYGYTF
TRBV7-2	TRBD1	16	CASSSDGQGAPTEAFF